This TCR beta chain stems from a study of shared clonotypes between healthy human individuals (dated by TCRdb to the early 2020s). At the level of the whole study: A few men and a couple of women, aged 18 to 49 years, made up the cohort. To estimate repertoire size and how much clonotypes are shared between individuals, the study performed deep sequencing of blood TCR repertoires from a few healthy adults. To increase sequencing depth and limit assay-specific biases, different laboratories used diverse techniques to prepare libraries and sequence TCR repertoires. Per donor, leukapheresis produced somewhere between about 0.8 and 9 billion PBMCs. Overall study results and their limits: Pairwise subsampling led to the expectation that sequencing depth would affect the degree of clonotype sharing among donors. The genetic and exposure-history diversity represented was limited by the small number of donors. Sampling was restricted to blood, and TCR repertoires in tissues likely differ from the TCR repertoires found in blood.

V drops 0 bases and J drops 7 bases, leaving 12 bases in between. For CDR1 and CDR2, the germline V gene lists LGHNA and YSLEER. The CDR3 covers 14 residues, taking in both the cysteine and the phenylalanine. Of all the DNA, just the CDR3 is kept, 42 bases in frame from base 1. Using the deep immunoSEQ assay, TCR CDR3 regions were amplified from genomic DNA by multiplex PCR. Extracted genomic DNA from each cell subset was spread evenly across all wells of several immunoSEQ 96-well plates, with each plate serving as a replicate. Each replicate PCR for unsorted PBMC received approximately 300 ng genomic DNA, equal to tens of thousands of T cell genomes. Ten immunoSEQ deep assay plates were used to sequence the unsorted PBMC genomic DNA. Purified libraries were measured with a Qubit 3.0 fluorometer, size-checked on a Bioanalyzer 2100, and measured again with the KAPA Library Quantification kit. Each immunoSEQ 96-well plate was sequenced on its own single-read 150-cycle Illumina NextSeq 550 flow cell. In the paper's pipeline: Because the immunoSEQ output held only junctional sequences and lacked quality scores, the filtering could not match the filtering applied to full-length reads. To assign V/J genes and CDR3, sequences were annotated using PyIR, a Python wrapper for IgBLAST v1.9, with IMGT germline references. Reads were filtered out if the reads had weak V/J assignments (E-value above 1e-6), no CDR3, stop codons, out-of-frame junctions, or ambiguous translated residues. V3J clonotypes were defined as sequences sharing the same inferred V gene, J gene, and CDR3 amino acid sequence. Percentage overlap between repertoires was calculated by dividing the number of shared unique clonotypes by the size of the smaller repertoire. Three approaches were used to assess repertoire richness: RTK rarefaction, the Chao1 estimator, and Recon v2.1 estimates of unobserved clonotypes. TCRdb limited this immuneACCESS table to in-frame rearrangements with V and J called. A share of clones is missing; checked studies link under half to unresolved V genes, and the rest is unexplained. D and trimming come from the DNA, and the V and J calls and clone size come from that table. This sample lists 450,000 to 500,000 clones; 76% were detected once. In total, the top ten clones hold over 10% of the sample.

The donors were healthy, HIV-negative adults who had no recently reported acute infections or vaccinations. Every donor was a Caucasian adult living in Nashville, Tennessee, USA. In the unsorted samples, some 94 million PBMCs were counted, and genomic DNA was extracted using the QIAamp DNA Blood Mini kit. Blood was collected by leukapheresis, and PBMCs were isolated by Ficoll-Histopaque density gradient centrifugation and then cryopreserved in liquid nitrogen vapor phase. As to this clone: What antigen it recognizes has not been identified. No qualities accompany the bases; no much larger clone lies one base away.

The chain uses TRBV4-3 and TRBJ1-1; the D gene is possibly TRBD1, with 5 bases matching. Sequencing used PBMCs. This TCR was sampled from a woman between 35 and 50 years old in good health. Some clones in this sample may be carry-over from other donors' samples. The CDR3 region: CASSQDRGGYEAFF. The DNA is as follows: TGCGCCAGCAGCCAAGATCGGGGCGGCTATGAAGCTTTCTTT.